This record concerns one TCR beta chain sequence. What it binds is not known. The sample originates from a study of monozygotic twins with inflammatory bowel disease. Findings and caveats of the study: Some repertoire variability may stem from patients' differing immunosuppressive treatments.

TCRdb processed the 5' RACE reads again and assigns one entry to each CDR3 protein, with no DNA. This sample carries 350,000 to 550,000 distinct CDR3 sequences, with roughly 2.3% going to the ten biggest clones. The source material was blood. This TCR was sampled from a human donor with ulcerative colitis or Crohn's disease, or a healthy co-twin of an affected twin (not recorded which).

CDR3 amino acids: CASSIRYHFPGELFF. The rearrangement links TRBV19 to TRBJ2-2. The CDR3 spans 15 residues. The V gene's germline CDR1 is LNHDA and CDR2 SQIVND (reference sequence). The complete variable domain, with remaining parts taken from reference TRBV19 and TRBJ2-2, reads DGGITQSPKYLFRKEGQNVTLSCEQNLNHDAMYWYRQDPGQGLRLIYYSQIVNDFQKGDIAEGYSVSREKKESFPLTVTSAQKNPTAFYLCASSIRYHFPGELFFGEGSRLTVL.